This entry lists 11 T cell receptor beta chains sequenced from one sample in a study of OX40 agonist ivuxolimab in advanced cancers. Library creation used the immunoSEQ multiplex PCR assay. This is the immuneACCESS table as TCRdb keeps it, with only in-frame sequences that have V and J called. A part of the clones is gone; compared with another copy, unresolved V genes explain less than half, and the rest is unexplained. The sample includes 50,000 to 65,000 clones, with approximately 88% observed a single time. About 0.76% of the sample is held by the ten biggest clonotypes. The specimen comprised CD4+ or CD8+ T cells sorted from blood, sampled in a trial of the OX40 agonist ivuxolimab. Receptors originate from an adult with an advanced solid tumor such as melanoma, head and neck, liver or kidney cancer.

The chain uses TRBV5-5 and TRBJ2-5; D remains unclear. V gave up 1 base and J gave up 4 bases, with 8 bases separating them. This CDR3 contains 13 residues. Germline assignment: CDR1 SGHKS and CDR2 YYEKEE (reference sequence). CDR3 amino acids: CASSLILAETQYF. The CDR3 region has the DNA TGTGCCAGCAGCTTGATCCTGGCAGAGACCCAGTACTTC.

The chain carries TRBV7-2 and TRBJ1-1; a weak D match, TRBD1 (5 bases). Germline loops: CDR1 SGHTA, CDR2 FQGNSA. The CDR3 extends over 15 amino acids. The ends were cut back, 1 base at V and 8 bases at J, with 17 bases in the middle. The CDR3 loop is CASSLDSPGLGEAFF. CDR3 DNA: TGTGCCAGCAGCTTAGATTCCCCGGGACTGGGCGAAGCTTTCTTT.

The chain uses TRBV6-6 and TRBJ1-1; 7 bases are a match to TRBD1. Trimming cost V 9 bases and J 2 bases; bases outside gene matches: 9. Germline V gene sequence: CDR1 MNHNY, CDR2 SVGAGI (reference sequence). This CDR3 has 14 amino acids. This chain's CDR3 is CASNVGQDNTEAFF. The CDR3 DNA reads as TGTGCCAGTAATGTAGGACAGGACAACACTGAAGCTTTCTTT.

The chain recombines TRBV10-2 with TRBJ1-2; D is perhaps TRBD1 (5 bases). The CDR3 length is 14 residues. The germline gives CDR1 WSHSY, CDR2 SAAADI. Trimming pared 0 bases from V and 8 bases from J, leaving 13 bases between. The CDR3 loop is CASSESGANWGYTF. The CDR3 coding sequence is TGCGCCAGCAGTGAGTCAGGGGCCAACTGGGGCTACACCTTC.

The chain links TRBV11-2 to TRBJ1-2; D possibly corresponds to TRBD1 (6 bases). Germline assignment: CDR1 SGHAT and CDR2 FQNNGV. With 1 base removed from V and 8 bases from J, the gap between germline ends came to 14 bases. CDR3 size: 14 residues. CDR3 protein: CASSLGIGGVGYTF. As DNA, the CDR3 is TGTGCCAGCAGCTTAGGGATAGGGGGAGTGGGCTACACCTTC.

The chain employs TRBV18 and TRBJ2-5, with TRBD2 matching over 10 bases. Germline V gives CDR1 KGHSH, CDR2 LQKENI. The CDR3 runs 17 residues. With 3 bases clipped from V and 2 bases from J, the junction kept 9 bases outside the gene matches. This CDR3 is CASSPGTSEQIQETQYF. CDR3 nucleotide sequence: TGTGCCAGCTCACCCGGGACTAGCGAGCAGATACAAGAGACCCAGTACTTC.

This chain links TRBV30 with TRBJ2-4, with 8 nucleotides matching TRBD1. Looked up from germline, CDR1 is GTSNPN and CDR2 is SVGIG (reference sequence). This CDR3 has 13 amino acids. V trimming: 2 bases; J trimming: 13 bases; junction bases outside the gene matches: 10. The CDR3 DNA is TGTGCCTGGAGTCCGGACAGGGAAAGAGGACAGTACTTC. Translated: CAWSPDRERGQYF.

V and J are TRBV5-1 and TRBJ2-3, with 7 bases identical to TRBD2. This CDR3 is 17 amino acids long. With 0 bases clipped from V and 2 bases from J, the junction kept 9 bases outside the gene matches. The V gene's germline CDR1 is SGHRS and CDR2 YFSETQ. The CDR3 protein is CASSLVWLADYTDTQYF. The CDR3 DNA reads TGCGCCAGCAGCTTGGTTTGGCTAGCGGATTACACAGATACGCAGTATTTT.

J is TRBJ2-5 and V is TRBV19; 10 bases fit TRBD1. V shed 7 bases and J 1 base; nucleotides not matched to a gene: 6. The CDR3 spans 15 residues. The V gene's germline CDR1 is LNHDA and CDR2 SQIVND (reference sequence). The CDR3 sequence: CASTPGQGLQETQYF. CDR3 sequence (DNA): TGTGCCAGTACCCCGGGACAGGGGCTCCAAGAGACCCAGTACTTC.

Written as DNA, the CDR3 is TGCGCCAGCAGACCAGGTGGACTAGCGGGAGTCTACGAGCAGTACTTC. This codes for CASRPGGLAGVYEQYF. The rearrangement uses TRBV10-2 and TRBJ2-7; 13 bases match TRBD2. Germline V gives CDR1 WSHSY, CDR2 SAAADI. V gave up 6 bases and J gave up 3 bases; unmatched junction bases: 8. The CDR3 runs 16 residues.

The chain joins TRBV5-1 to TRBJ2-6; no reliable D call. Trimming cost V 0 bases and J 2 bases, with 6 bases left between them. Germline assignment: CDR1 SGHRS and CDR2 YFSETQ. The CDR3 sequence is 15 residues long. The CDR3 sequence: CASSLDRAGANVLTF. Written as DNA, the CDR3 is TGCGCCAGCAGCTTGGACAGAGCTGGGGCCAACGTCCTGACTTTC.